This T cell receptor (beta chain) was recorded in a study of preoperative IRX-2 immunotherapy in early breast cancer. Trimming shortened V by 3 bases and J by 5 bases, and 9 bases separated the two germline ends. Germline CDR1 SGHRS, CDR2 YFSETQ. The CDR3 consists of 12 residues. The method was immunoSEQ multiplex PCR; TCRdb's version includes in-frame clones alone and lacks a portion of them. The data show around 60,000 clones, roughly 94% seen once. The treatment is: preoperative locoregional IRX-2 cytokine immunotherapy. Samples came from a phase Ib trial of preoperative locoregional IRX-2 cytokine immunotherapy.

The chain links TRBV5-1 to TRBJ2-7; tentatively, D is TRBD1 (5 bases). The TCR originated in a human donor with breast cancer. The sample here was taken from a patient treated with IRX-2 immunotherapy. The CDR3 sequence: CASSSRVDEQYF. The CDR3 DNA reads TGCGCCAGCAGCTCCAGGGTAGACGAGCAGTACTTC.